Listed here is a single T cell receptor (beta chain). The antigen is undetermined. Trimming removed 1 base at V and 6 bases at J, with 9 bases between. Germline lookup yields CDR1 LGHNA and CDR2 YNFKEQ. The CDR3 covers 13 residues. Sequencing was performed with immunoSEQ multiplex PCR; in TCRdb, only in-frame clones are kept and a portion is missing. In the table there are over 120,000 clones, roughly 88% of which are singletons. The entry originates in a study of radiation and T cells in renal cell carcinoma. Broader study findings: No pretreatment tumor biopsies were available for baseline clonotypes.

Indicated time point: baseline pretreatment blood. The treatment here: 15 Gy SBRT to primary tumor, nephrectomy 4 weeks later. Serial blood draws occurred at baseline and 2 and 4 weeks post-SBRT. The chain has TRBV4-2 and TRBJ2-5, with D hard to call. The sequencing here drew on blood, taken from a patient whose treatment included radiotherapy and nephrectomy. This clonotype was obtained from a woman in her 50s with renal cell carcinoma. CDR3 protein: CASSQVNLQTQYF. In nucleotides, the CDR3 is TGTGCCAGCAGCCAAGTAAACTTACAGACCCAGTACTTC.